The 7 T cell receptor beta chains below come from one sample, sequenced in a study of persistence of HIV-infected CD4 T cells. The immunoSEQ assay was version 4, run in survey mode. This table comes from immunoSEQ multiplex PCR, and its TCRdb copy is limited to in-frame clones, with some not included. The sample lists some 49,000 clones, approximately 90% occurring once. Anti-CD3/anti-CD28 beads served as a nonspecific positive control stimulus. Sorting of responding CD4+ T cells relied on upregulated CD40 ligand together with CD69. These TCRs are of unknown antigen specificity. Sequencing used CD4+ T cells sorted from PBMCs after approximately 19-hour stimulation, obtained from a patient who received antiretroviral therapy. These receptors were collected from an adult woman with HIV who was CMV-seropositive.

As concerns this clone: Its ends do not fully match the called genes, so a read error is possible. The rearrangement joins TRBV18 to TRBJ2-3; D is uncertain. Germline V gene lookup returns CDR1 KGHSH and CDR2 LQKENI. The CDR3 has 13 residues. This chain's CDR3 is CASSPRLTDTQYF. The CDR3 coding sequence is TGTGCCAGCTCCCCACGACTCACAGATACGCAGTATTTT.

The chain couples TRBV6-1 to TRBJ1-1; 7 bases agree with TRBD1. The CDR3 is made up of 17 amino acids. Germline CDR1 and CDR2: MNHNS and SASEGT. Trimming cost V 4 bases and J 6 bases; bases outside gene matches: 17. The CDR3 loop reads CASSASIRETGRAEAFF. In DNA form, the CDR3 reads TGTGCCAGCAGTGCCTCAATACGGGAGACAGGGAGGGCTGAAGCTTTCTTT.

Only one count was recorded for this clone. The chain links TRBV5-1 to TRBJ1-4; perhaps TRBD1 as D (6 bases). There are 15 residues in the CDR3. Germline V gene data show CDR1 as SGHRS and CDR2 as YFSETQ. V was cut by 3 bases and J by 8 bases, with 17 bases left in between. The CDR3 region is CASSSTWDTPEKLFF. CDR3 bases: TGCGCCAGCAGCTCTACCTGGGACACCCCCGAAAAACTGTTTTTT.

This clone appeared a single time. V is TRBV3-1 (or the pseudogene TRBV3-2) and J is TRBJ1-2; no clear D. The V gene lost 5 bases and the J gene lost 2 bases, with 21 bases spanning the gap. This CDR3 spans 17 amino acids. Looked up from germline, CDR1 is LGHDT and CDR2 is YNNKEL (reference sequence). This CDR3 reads CASSAIGHSLLNYGYTF. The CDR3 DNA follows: TGTGCCAGCAGCGCTATTGGCCACAGCCTACTCAACTATGGCTACACCTTC.

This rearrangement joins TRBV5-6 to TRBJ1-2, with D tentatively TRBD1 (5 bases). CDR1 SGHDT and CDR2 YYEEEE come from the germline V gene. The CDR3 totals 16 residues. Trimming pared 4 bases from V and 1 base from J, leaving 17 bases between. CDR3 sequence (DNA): TGTGCCAGCAGCCGCGCGCCGGGGGGGATTAACTATGGCTACACCTTC. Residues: CASSRAPGGINYGYTF. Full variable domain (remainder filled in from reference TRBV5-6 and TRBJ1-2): DAGVTQSPTHLIKTRGQQVTLRCSPKSGHDTVSWYQQALGQGPQFIFQYYEEEERQRGNFPDRFSGHQFPNYSSELNVNALLLGDSALYLCASSRAPGGINYGYTFGSGTRLTVV.

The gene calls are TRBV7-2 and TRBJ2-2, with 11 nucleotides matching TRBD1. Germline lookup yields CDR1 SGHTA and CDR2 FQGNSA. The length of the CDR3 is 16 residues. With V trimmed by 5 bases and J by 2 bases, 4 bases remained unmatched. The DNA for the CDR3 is TGTGCCAGCAGCCCGGGACAGGGGGGTAACACCGGGGAGCTGTTTTTT. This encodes CASSPGQGGNTGELFF.

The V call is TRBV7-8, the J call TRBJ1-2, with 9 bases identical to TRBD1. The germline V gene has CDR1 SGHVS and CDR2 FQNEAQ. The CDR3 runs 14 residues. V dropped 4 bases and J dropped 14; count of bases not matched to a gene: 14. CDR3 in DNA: TGTGCCAGCAGCTCCACAGGGGGCGGAGTTTCGAGGACCTTC. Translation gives CASSSTGGGVSRTF.